This T cell receptor beta chain is drawn from a study of neurological immune-mediated disorders (dated by TCRdb to the late 2010s). The study in broad terms: Of the 35 or so multiple sclerosis patients, approximately 31 had relapsing-remitting MS and 3 had secondary progressive MS. Peripheral blood TCR-beta repertoires from HTLV-I-associated myelopathy (HAM/TSP) patients, multiple sclerosis patients and healthy controls were compared by UMI-based sequencing. Alongside PBMC samples, the set of 106 TCR-beta libraries contained longitudinal samples, technical triplicates, and paired CD4+ and CD8+ T-cell subsets that had been sorted. Of the approximately 70 subjects in the cohort, about 14 were HAM/TSP patients, about 34 were multiple sclerosis patients, and some 20 were healthy controls.

V loses 5 bases at its end and J loses 1 base; junction bases beyond the gene matches: 4. CDR1 and CDR2, per the germline V gene, are MDHEN and SYDVKM. Counted from cysteine to phenylalanine, this CDR3 has 15 amino acids. The DNA shown is the 45-base CDR3, in frame from base 1. This clonotype was observed at least ten times. No cognate antigen has been identified for it. Base qualities are not at hand, and no much larger clone is one base apart. What the work shows at the level of the full study, not this receptor alone: No association of the MS cluster with clinical or MRI features was observed, and the need for larger cohorts was stated by the authors. Expanded clones from different subjects shared no identical CDR3 amino acid sequences, which suggests that TCR-beta repertoires were private in all groups. Repertoires from 18 of 34 MS patients were grouped by phylogenetic analysis into a cluster of related CDR3 sequences, suggesting a possible repertoire-level signature. The highest TCR clonal expansion was observed in HAM/TSP patients, whereas the lowest was observed in MS patients, even when compared with healthy controls.

cDNA was synthesized by template-switch 5'RACE using a primer with a 10-nucleotide random unique molecular identifier that tagged each TCR transcript. Every sequencing run covered 15-18 subjects and yielded more than 180 million TCR-beta sequences. The RNeasy kit was used to extract total RNA. The KAPA Real-time Library Amplification kit was used to amplify TCR-beta VDJ regions with primers targeting the TCR constant region and the 5'RACE anchor. Sample indexes and Illumina adaptors were added in a first PCR, after which library yield was increased in a second PCR. After purification with Ampure beads, the TCR product of roughly 650 bp was size-selected on a 2% E-gel SizeSelection system. Library quality was checked on a Bioanalyzer, concentration was measured with Qubit, and libraries were quantified with the Kapa Library Quantification kit before pooling. Libraries were sequenced paired-end 2 x 150 bp on an Illumina HiSeq 2500. To increase sequence diversity, about 24-32% phiX was spiked into each library pool. The authors' analysis ran thus. The UMI-based MiGEC pipeline processed quality-filtered reads and removed over 80% of raw TCR sequences during error correction. IMGT germline references were used for alignment of VDJ genes, and clonotypes were defined by a unique CDR3 amino acid sequence together with V-J genes. Clonal expansion, Shannon diversity and CDR3 relatedness (CalcPairwiseDistances, ClusterSamples) were evaluated with VDJtools, and phylogenetic trees were built with CLCbio workbench. Clones with at least 8 unique UMIs were defined as expanded, with this threshold being based on coefficient-of-variation modelling across technical triplicates. TCRdb redid the processing of the public reads, applying fastp at Q25 and MiXCR, and retained in-frame beta chains. Records with the same CDR3 protein are collapsed into one entry carrying the most frequent genes and DNA. TCRdb, not the original authors, processed these V and J calls. The sample records approximately 50,000 distinct CDR3 sequences, 4.5% to 7% of which are singletons. The ten largest clonotypes hold approximately 1.5% of the sample.

TCR libraries for sorted subsets were made from roughly 1 million sorted CD4+ or CD8+ T cells. Multiple sclerosis patients were enrolled in a US clinical protocol evaluating disease progression by magnetic resonance imaging. PBMCs were separated from peripheral blood using Ficoll-Hypaque density gradient centrifugation and then cryopreserved in liquid nitrogen. The study also sequenced paired sorted CD4+ and CD8+ subsets from healthy controls, HAM/TSP patients and MS patients. This clonotype was obtained from a woman aged 18-29 years with multiple sclerosis. The receptor chain draws on TRBV28 and TRBJ2-2; 7 central bases correspond to TRBD1. Sequencing used CD4+ T cells from blood. The DNA is as follows: TGTGCCAGCAGTCGACAGGGCAAGAACACCGGGGAGCTGTTTTTT. This encodes CASSRQGKNTGELFF.